The 17 T cell receptor beta chains below were found in one sample sequenced in a study of blood T cell repertoires in COVID-19. The repertoire was sequenced with immunoSEQ multiplex PCR; TCRdb's copy has only in-frame clones and lacks some. The sample has over 85,000 clones; approximately 89% are singletons. Sequences were obtained from peripheral blood. These receptors all come from a human donor in a cohort sampled during active COVID-19.

The chain recombines TRBV5-4 with TRBJ2-7; 7 bases map to TRBD1. The CDR3 loop spans 17 amino acids. V gave up 4 bases and J gave up 3 bases; unmatched junction bases: 16. CDR1 is SGHNT and CDR2 is YYREEE in the germline V gene (reference sequence). The CDR3 protein is CASSRLSNRGKFYEQYF. CDR3 DNA: TGTGCCAGCAGCCGGCTCTCCAACAGGGGAAAATTCTACGAGCAGTACTTC.

In this sample, this clone turned up once. The chain carries TRBV21-1 and TRBJ2-7; the D call of TRBD2 is as the table states it, not checked on the DNA. TRBV21-1 is listed as a pseudogene. The CDR3 contains 18 residues. The CDR3 DNA reads as TGTGCCAGCAGCAAAGGTTTTCTAGCGGGAGGGCCGCGCTACGAGCAGTACTTC. Protein sequence: CASSKGFLAGGPRYEQYF.

The chain recombines TRBV6-5 with TRBJ1-5; the D is unclear. CDR1 is MNHEY, CDR2 SVGAGI, per germline. The CDR3 has 12 residues. V shed 4 bases and J shed 4 bases, with 5 bases lying between them. The CDR3 sequence is CASSSVNQPQHF. The DNA of the CDR3 is TGTGCCAGCAGTTCAGTAAATCAGCCCCAGCATTTT.

The V gene is TRBV10-3, the J gene TRBJ2-7; 9 bases line up with TRBD1. The CDR3 loop spans 12 amino acids. Germline V gene data show CDR1 as ENHRY and CDR2 as SYGVKD. The ends lost 11 bases at V and 2 bases at J; junction bases unmatched: 4. CDR3 in amino acids: CASGTGPYEQYF. CDR3 bases: TGTGCCTCCGGGACAGGGCCCTACGAGCAGTACTTC.

The chain links TRBV28 to TRBJ2-3; D is perhaps TRBD2 (6 bases). CDR1 is MDHEN, CDR2 SYDVKM, per germline. Trimming removed 5 bases at V and 1 base at J, with 16 bases between. The CDR3 loop spans 16 amino acids. The CDR3 sequence is CASSNPWRGGTDTQYF. DNA of the CDR3: TGTGCCAGCAGTAATCCCTGGCGGGGTGGCACAGATACGCAGTATTTT.

This clone was recorded once. The chain employs TRBV19 and TRBJ1-2, with 7 bases aligning to TRBD1. The CDR3 consists of 13 residues. V shed 3 bases, J shed 4 bases, and the junction held 2 bases outside the gene matches. Germline V lookup: CDR1 LNHDA, CDR2 SQIVND (reference sequence). The DNA for the CDR3 is TGTGCCAGTAGTATGGGGACAGCCTATGGCTACACCTTC. This encodes CASSMGTAYGYTF.

V and J are TRBV6-6 and TRBJ2-1; 8 positions agree with TRBD2. This CDR3 region has 15 residues. Per the germline V gene, CDR1 is MNHNY and CDR2 is SVGAGI (reference sequence). V shed 2 bases, J shed 2 bases, and the junction held 2 bases outside the gene matches. The CDR3 region is CASSYLAGAYNEQFF. The CDR3 DNA reads TGTGCCAGCAGTTACCTAGCGGGCGCCTACAATGAGCAGTTCTTC.

This chain joins TRBV5-6 and TRBJ2-7; no clear D. Looked up from germline, CDR1 is SGHDT and CDR2 is YYEEEE. The CDR3 is made up of 13 amino acids. V gave up 4 bases and J gave up 6 bases, with 14 bases separating them. The CDR3 region has the DNA TGTGCCAGCAGCCTCGGCCCTGCAGGCGAGCAGTACTTC. Protein product: CASSLGPAGEQYF.

This clone was found a few times. The chain combines TRBV19 with TRBJ2-7; D might be TRBD2 (5 bases). Germline CDR1 reads LNHDA; CDR2 reads SQIVND (reference sequence). The CDR3 is 14 residues long. V lost 4 bases and J 2 bases, leaving 12 bases between the germline ends. CDR3 sequence: CASSTTRAAYEQYF. The CDR3 DNA reads TGTGCCAGTAGTACCACAAGAGCGGCCTACGAGCAGTACTTC.

The rearrangement links TRBV4-3 to TRBJ2-3; the D gene is possibly TRBD2 (5 bases). Deletions cut 2 bases from V and 0 bases from J, with 15 bases between. This CDR3 region has 17 residues. Germline CDR1 is LGHNA and CDR2 is YSLEER. As DNA, the CDR3 is TGCGCCAGCAGCCAACGCCCCCGTACGGGAAGCACAGATACGCAGTATTTT. Amino acid sequence: CASSQRPRTGSTDTQYF.

The CDR3 spells CASSILAEGAGAFF. The CDR3 coding sequence is TGTGCCAGTAGTATCCTCGCGGAGGGGGCGGGCGCTTTCTTT. V is TRBV19 and J is TRBJ1-1; 7 nucleotides match TRBD1. V lost 3 bases, J lost 11 bases, and 12 bases stayed unmatched. The CDR3 covers 14 residues. CDR1 is LNHDA, CDR2 SQIVND, per germline (reference sequence).

This chain uses TRBV9 with TRBJ2-7; TRBD2 aligns across 8 bases. Germline loops: CDR1 SGDLS, CDR2 YYNGEE. The CDR3 contains 14 residues. Unmatched junction bases numbered 10, after V lost 4 bases and J lost 7 bases. CDR3 DNA: TGTGCCAGCAGCATGGGACTAGGCGACTCGGAGCAGTACTTC. Protein product: CASSMGLGDSEQYF. Drawing the rest from reference TRBV9 and TRBJ2-7, the complete variable domain is DSGVTQTPKHLITATGQRVTLRCSPRSGDLSVYWYQQSLDQGLQFLIQYYNGEERAKGNILERFSAQQFPDLHSELNLSSLELGDSALYFCASSMGLGDSEQYFGPGTRLTVT.

The chain uses TRBV28 and TRBJ2-1; 7 bases are shared with TRBD1. The CDR3 length is 13 residues. Germline V lookup: CDR1 MDHEN, CDR2 SYDVKM. J lost 7 bases, V lost 6 bases, and 6 bases had no gene match. CDR3 protein: CASRQGVANEQFF. The CDR3 nucleotides are TGTGCCAGCAGGCAGGGGGTTGCGAATGAGCAGTTCTTC. The full variable domain, in which reference TRBV28 and TRBJ2-1 provide the parts outside the CDR3, is DVKVTQSSRYLVKRTGEKVFLECVQDMDHENMFWYRQDPGLGLRLIYFSYDVKMKEKGDIPEGYSVSREKKERFSLILESASTNQTSMYLCASRQGVANEQFFGPGTRLTVL.

The chain links TRBV2 to TRBJ2-5, with D possibly matching TRBD1 (5 bases). The CDR3 length is 15 residues. Germline assignment: CDR1 SNHLY and CDR2 FYNNEI. V was cut by 2 bases and J by 4 bases, with 14 bases left in between. The CDR3 reads CASSEMGLTGETQYF. Here the CDR3 DNA reads TGTGCCAGCAGTGAAATGGGTCTCACAGGAGAGACCCAGTACTTC.

The chain recombines TRBV19 with TRBJ2-2, with D perhaps matching TRBD1 (5 bases). This CDR3 spans 14 amino acids. Between the trimmed V and J ends, which lost 7 bases and 4 bases, there was a span of 13 bases. Germline V lookup: CDR1 LNHDA, CDR2 SQIVND (reference sequence). The CDR3 here is CASTLGHSTGELFF. CDR3 sequence (DNA): TGTGCCAGTACTCTCGGACATTCCACCGGGGAGCTGTTTTTT. Variable domain in full (rest from reference TRBV19 and TRBJ2-2): DGGITQSPKYLFRKEGQNVTLSCEQNLNHDAMYWYRQDPGQGLRLIYYSQIVNDFQKGDIAEGYSVSREKKESFPLTVTSAQKNPTAFYLCASTLGHSTGELFFGEGSRLTVL.

The V call is TRBV2, the J call TRBJ2-1; 8 nucleotides align to TRBD1. CDR1 is SNHLY, CDR2 FYNNEI, per germline. The junction had 10 bases not matched to a gene; V was cut back by 0 bases and J by 0 bases. The CDR3 is made up of 19 amino acids. The CDR3 here is CASSEARGPSVSSYNEQFF. For the CDR3, the DNA is TGTGCCAGCAGTGAAGCCAGGGGGCCGAGCGTTAGCTCCTACAATGAGCAGTTCTTC.

J is TRBJ2-2 and V is TRBV27; D might be TRBD2 (5 bases). Germline V lookup: CDR1 MNHEY, CDR2 SMNVEV (reference sequence). Between the trimmed V and J ends, which lost 5 bases and 6 bases, there was a span of 19 bases. The CDR3 has 16 residues. The DNA for the CDR3 is TGTGCCAGCAGTCCCCGCCCGGGGTGGGCAGCCGGGGAGCTGTTTTTT. Translating gives CASSPRPGWAAGELFF.